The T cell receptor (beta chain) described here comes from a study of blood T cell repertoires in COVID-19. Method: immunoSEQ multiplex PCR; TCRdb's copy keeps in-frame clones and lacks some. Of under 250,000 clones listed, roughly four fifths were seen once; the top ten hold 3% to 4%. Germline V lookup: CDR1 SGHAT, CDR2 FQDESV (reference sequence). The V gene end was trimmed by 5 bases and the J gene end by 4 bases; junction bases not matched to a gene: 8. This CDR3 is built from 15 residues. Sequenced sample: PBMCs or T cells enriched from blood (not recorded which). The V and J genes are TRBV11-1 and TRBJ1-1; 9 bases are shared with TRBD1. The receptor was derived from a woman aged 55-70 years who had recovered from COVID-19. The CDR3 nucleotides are TGTGCCAGCAGCGGAGGGGACAGGGAGGGCACTGAAGCTTTCTTT. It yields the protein CASSGGDREGTEAFF. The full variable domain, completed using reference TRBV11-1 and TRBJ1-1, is EAEVAQSPRYKITEKSQAVAFWCDPISGHATLYWYRQILGQGPELLVQFQDESVVDDSQLPKDRFSAERLKGVDSTLKIQPAELGDSAMYLCASSGGDREGTEAFFGQGTRLTVV.